These T cell receptor beta chains were read from a single sample in a study of cytomegalovirus exposure and HLA in healthy donors. TCRdb keeps only in-frame clones here, not all; method: immunoSEQ multiplex PCR. This sample has 120,000 or so clones, with 80% found just once. Specimen: PBMCs. These receptors all stem from a female donor in good health and CMV-seronegative. CDR3s leave out the opening cysteine and the closing phenylalanine or tryptophan. Each record gives: J gene, V gene, CDR3 protein.

TRBJ1-6	TRBV2	ASRTAGANSPLH
TRBJ1-2	TRBV27	ASTTGYPNYGYT
TRBJ2-1	TRBV19	ASSSQLGDEQF
TRBJ2-5	TRBV5-1	ASSLTGEETQY
TRBJ1-1	TRBV10-2	ASRKTGNTEAF
TRBJ2-7	TRBV10-3	AISPGLPYEQY
TRBJ1-2	TRBV11-2	ASSLGYGSVLTNYGYT
TRBJ2-5	TRBV4-1	ASRPTGTGFQETQY
TRBJ2-3	TRBV5-8	ASRALGQGPDTQY
TRBJ1-1	TRBV30	AWSRGRENTEAF
TRBJ1-1	TRBV6-4	ASSDPGGALTEAF
TRBJ2-5	TRBV7-2	ASSLAARKETQY
TRBJ1-1	TRBV5-4	ASSWAGQLNTEAF
TRBJ2-1	TRBV9	ASSYGAGRSYNEQF
TRBJ1-2	TRBV19	ASAGTGGDLGT
TRBJ2-1	TRBV19	ASSGLAGGIGEQF
TRBJ2-7	TRBV28	ASSSPELGGYEQY
TRBJ2-7	TRBV5-6	ASSIGGNEQY
TRBJ2-1	TRBV19	ASNPKPTGMGEQF
TRBJ1-1	TRBV29-1	SVGDSMNTEAF
TRBJ2-3	TRBV11-2	ASSLAGGGASTDTQY
TRBJ1-1	TRBV29-1	SGNQGAIEAF
TRBJ2-5	TRBV4-1	ASSQDSRGGAETQY
TRBJ2-7	TRBV7-9	ASSVDRNHYEQY
TRBJ2-3	TRBV7-8	ASIGTGEDTQY
TRBJ1-1	TRBV19	ASRDYGTGDTEAF
TRBJ2-3	TRBV7-9	ASSLARTDTQY
TRBJ1-1	TRBV30	AWSVDRVITEAF
TRBJ2-2	TRBV6-5	ASTGAPGELF
-	TRBV7-9	SSSLGLAERPYEQY
TRBJ2-3	TRBV5-1	ASSLVIPGLRTDTQY
TRBJ2-5	TRBV6-5	AARGGEETQY
TRBJ2-7	TRBV27	ASSLVAIGEQY
TRBJ2-5	TRBV5-1	ASSAASGRGVETQY
TRBJ2-7	TRBV4-1	ASSSHQPDTLYEQY
TRBJ1-2	TRBV28	ASNPPGQNRDRGYT
TRBJ2-2	TRBV29-1	SVRGQEFSGELF
TRBJ2-7	TRBV7-8	ASSLRSTGAEQY
TRBJ2-2	TRBV28	ASRTGRSGELF
TRBJ1-1	TRBV2	ASTGISASTEAF
TRBJ2-5	TRBV4-1	ASSQSIGTSGGVRETQY
TRBJ2-7	TRBV4-2	ASSPQGGGTVYEQY
TRBJ2-2	TRBV9	ASSVIEGATGELF
TRBJ1-2	TRBV7-8	ASSARDRSSYAHPIA
TRBJ1-6	TRBV9	ASSVTGMAYNSPLH
TRBJ2-1	TRBV5-4	ASSLLSGSGNEQF